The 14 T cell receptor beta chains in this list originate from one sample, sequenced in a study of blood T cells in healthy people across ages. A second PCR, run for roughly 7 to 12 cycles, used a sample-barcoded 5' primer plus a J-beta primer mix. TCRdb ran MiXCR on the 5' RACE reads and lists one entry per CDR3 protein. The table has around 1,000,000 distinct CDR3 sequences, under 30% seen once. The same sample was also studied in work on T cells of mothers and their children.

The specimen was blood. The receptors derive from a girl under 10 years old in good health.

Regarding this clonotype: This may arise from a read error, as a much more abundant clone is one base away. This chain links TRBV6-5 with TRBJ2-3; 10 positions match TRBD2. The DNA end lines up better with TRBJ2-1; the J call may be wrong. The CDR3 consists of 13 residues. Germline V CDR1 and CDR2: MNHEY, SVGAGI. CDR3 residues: CASSSGLASEQFF. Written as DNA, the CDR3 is TGTGCCAGCAGCTCGGGACTAGCGAGTGAGCAGTTCTTC.

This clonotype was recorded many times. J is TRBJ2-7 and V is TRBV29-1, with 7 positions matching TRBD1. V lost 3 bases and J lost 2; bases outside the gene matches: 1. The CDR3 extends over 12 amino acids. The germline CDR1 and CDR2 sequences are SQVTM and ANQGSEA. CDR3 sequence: CSVDGTAYEQYF. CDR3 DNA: TGCAGCGTTGACGGGACAGCCTACGAGCAGTACTTC.

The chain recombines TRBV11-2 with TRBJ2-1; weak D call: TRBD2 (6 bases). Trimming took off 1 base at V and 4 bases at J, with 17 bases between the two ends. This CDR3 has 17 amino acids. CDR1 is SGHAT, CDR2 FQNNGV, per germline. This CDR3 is CASSLVVVEGRYNEQFF. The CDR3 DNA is TGTGCCAGCAGCTTAGTGGTCGTTGAGGGGAGGTACAATGAGCAGTTCTTC.

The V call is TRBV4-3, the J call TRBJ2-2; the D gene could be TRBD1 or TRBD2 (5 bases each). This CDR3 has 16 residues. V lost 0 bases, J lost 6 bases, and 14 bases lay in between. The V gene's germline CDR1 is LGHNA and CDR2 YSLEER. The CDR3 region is CASSQDPGLISGELFF. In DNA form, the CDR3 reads TGCGCCAGCAGCCAAGATCCGGGGCTAATATCCGGGGAGCTGTTTTTT.

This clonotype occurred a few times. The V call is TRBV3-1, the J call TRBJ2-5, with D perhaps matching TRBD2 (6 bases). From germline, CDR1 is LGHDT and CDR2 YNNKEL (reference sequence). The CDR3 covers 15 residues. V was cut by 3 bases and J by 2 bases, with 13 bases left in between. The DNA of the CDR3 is TGTGCCAGCAGCCACAGCGGGTTTATTCAAGAGACCCAGTACTTC. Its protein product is CASSHSGFIQETQYF.

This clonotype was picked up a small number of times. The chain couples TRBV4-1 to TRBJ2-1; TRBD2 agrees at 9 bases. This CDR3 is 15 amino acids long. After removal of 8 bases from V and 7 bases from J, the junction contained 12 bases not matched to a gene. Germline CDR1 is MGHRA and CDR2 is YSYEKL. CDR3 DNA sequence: TGCGCCAGCGCCGTTTGGGCGGGAGGGGAGAATGAGCAGTTCTTC. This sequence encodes CASAVWAGGENEQFF.

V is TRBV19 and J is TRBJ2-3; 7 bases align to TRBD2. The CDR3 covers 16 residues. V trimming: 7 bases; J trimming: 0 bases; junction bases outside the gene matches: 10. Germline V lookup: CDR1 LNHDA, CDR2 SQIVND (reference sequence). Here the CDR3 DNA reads TGTGCCAGTAAAGAGGCGGGCGGGAGCAGCACAGATACGCAGTATTTT. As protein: CASKEAGGSSTDTQYF.

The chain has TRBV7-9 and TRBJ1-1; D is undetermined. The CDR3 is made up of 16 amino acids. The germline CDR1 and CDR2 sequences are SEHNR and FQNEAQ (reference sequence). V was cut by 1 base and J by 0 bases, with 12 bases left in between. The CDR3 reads CASSLDLKAMNTEAFF. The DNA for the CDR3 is TGTGCCAGCAGCTTAGATCTTAAAGCGATGAACACTGAAGCTTTCTTT.

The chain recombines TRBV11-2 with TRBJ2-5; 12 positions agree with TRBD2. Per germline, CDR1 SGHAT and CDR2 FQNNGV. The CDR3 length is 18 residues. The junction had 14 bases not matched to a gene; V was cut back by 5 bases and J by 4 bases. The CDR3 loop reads CASSPRSSGGARGETQYF. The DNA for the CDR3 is TGTGCCAGCAGCCCTAGGTCTAGCGGGGGGGCTAGAGGAGAGACCCAGTACTTC.

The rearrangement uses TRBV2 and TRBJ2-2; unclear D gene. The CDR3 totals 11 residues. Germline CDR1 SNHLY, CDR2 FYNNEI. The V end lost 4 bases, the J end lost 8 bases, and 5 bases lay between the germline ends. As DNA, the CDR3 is TGTGCCAGCAGTGTCGAAGGGGAGCTGTTTTTT. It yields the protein CASSVEGELFF. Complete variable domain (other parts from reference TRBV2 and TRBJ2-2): EPEVTQTPSHQVTQMGQEVILRCVPISNHLYFYWYRQILGQKVEFLVSFYNNEISEKSEIFDDQFSVERPDGSNFTLKIRSTKLEDSAMYFCASSVEGELFFGEGSRLTVL.

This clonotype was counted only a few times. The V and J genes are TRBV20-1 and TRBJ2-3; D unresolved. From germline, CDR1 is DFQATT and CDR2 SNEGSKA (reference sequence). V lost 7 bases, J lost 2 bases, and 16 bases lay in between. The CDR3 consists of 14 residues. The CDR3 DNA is TGCAGTGTTCCAAGGACGGAAATCACAGATACGCAGTATTTT. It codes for CSVPRTEITDTQYF.

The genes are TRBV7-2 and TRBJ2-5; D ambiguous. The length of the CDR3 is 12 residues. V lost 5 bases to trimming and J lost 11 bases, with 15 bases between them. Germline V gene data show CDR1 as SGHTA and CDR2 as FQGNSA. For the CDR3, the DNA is TGTGCCAGCAGCCCCCCCAAGGGTGAGCAGTACTTC. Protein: CASSPPKGEQYF.

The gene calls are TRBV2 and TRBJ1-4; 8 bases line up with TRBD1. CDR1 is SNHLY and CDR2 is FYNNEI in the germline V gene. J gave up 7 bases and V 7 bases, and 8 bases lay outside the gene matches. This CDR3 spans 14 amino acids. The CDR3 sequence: CASTTIQGAEKLFF. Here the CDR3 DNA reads TGTGCCAGCACCACTATCCAGGGGGCTGAAAAACTGTTTTTT. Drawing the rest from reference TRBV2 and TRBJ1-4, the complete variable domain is EPEVTQTPSHQVTQMGQEVILRCVPISNHLYFYWYRQILGQKVEFLVSFYNNEISEKSEIFDDQFSVERPDGSNFTLKIRSTKLEDSAMYFCASTTIQGAEKLFFGSGTQLSVL.

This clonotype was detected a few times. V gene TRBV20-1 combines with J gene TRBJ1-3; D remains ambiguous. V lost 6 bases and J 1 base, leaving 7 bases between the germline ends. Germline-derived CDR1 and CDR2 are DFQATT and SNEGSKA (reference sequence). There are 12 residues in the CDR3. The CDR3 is CSALRSGNTIYF. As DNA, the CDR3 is TGCAGTGCCCTCAGATCTGGAAACACCATATATTTT.